This T cell receptor beta chain comes out of a study of technical replicates of blood from several donors. V was clipped by 5 bases and J by 3 bases; unmatched bases: 4. CDR1 and CDR2 (germline): SEHNR, FQNEAQ (reference sequence). The CDR3 totals 14 residues. Produced via immunoSEQ multiplex PCR; TCRdb's table is partial and in-frame only. The sample shows 75,000 to 90,000 clones, around 96% of them seen only once. Sequencing input: T cells isolated from PBMCs. The genes are TRBV7-9 and TRBJ1-5, with 7 nucleotides matching TRBD1. The receptor was derived from a human donor in good health. CDR3 nucleotides: TGTGCCAGCAGCCCGGGACAGATCAATCAGCCCCAGCATTTT. It codes for CASSPGQINQPQHF.